A selection of T cell receptor beta chains follows, all from one sample in a study of control samples from healthy donors and cancer patients. Assay used: immunoSEQ multiplex PCR; TCRdb lists only in-frame clones, some missing. Of approximately 72,000 clones in the sample, about 88% were seen once. Sequenced material: blood. The receptors shown here come from a man aged 50-60 years in good health. CDR3s include the opening cysteine and the closing phenylalanine or tryptophan. The D gene is left open where the match is weak. Clone size appears in some rows only: once, few, many, or a class for an expanded clone.

V gene	D gene	clone size	J gene	CDR3 protein	CDR3 DNA
TRBV7-9	.	.	TRBJ2-1	CASSEANEQFF	TGTGCCAGCAGCGAAGCAAATGAGCAGTTCTTC
TRBV11-2	TRBD1	.	TRBJ2-7	CASSSGTGLYEQYF	TGTGCCAGCAGCTCCGGGACAGGGCTCTACGAGCAGTACTTC
TRBV7-9	.	.	TRBJ1-1	CASSLPEGPNTEAFF	TGTGCCAGCAGCTTACCGGAGGGCCCGAACACTGAAGCTTTCTTT
TRBV6-5	TRBD2	.	TRBJ2-7	CASRTSGGSYEQYF	TGTGCCAGCAGGACTAGCGGGGGCTCCTACGAGCAGTACTTC
TRBV9	.	.	TRBJ2-1	CASSVGPVSSYNEQFF	TGTGCCAGCAGCGTTGGCCCGGTGAGCTCCTACAATGAGCAGTTCTTC
TRBV19	TRBD1	.	TRBJ2-7	CASSLRDRSYEQYF	TGTGCCAGTAGTCTCCGGGACAGGTCCTACGAGCAGTACTTC
TRBV27	.	.	TRBJ2-7	CASSFRMLEGYEQYF	TGTGCCAGCAGTTTCCGCATGCTAGAGGGGTACGAGCAGTACTTC
TRBV18	.	.	TRBJ2-2	CASSPLVGATGELFF	TGTGCCAGCTCACCACTCGTAGGGGCCACCGGGGAGCTGTTTTTT
TRBV5-1	.	.	TRBJ2-3	CASSVGVSSTDTQYF	TGCGCCAGCAGCGTGGGGGTATCTAGCACAGATACGCAGTATTTT
TRBV24-1	.	.	TRBJ1-5	CATSDAGTREGQPQHF	TGTGCCACCAGTGATGCCGGGACAAGGGAAGGGCAGCCCCAGCATTTT
TRBV6-5	.	.	TRBJ1-1	CASKKAGEAFF	TGTGCCAGCAAAAAAGCAGGTGAAGCTTTCTTT
TRBV3-1/TRBV3-2	TRBD1	.	TRBJ1-1	CASSQGTGRGTEAFF	TGTGCCAGCAGCCAGGGGACAGGGCGGGGGACTGAAGCTTTCTTT
TRBV6-5	.	.	TRBJ2-7	CASSYSGTESYEQYF	TGTGCCAGCAGTTACTCCGGGACGGAATCCTACGAGCAGTACTTC
TRBV7-2	TRBD2	few	TRBJ2-5	CASSLKSGVEGETQYF	TGTGCCAGCAGCTTGAAGAGCGGGGTAGAAGGAGAGACCCAGTACTTC
TRBV7-9	.	once	TRBJ2-7	CASSPTGFYEQYF	TGTGCCAGCAGCCCGACAGGCTTCTACGAGCAGTACTTC
TRBV18	TRBD1	.	TRBJ2-7	CASSPSQGVTYEQYF	TGTGCCAGCTCCCCGAGCCAGGGGGTCACCTACGAGCAGTACTTC
TRBV5-1	.	.	TRBJ1-3	CASSLAMGPTGNTIYF	TGCGCCAGCAGCTTGGCTATGGGACCCACTGGAAACACCATATATTTT
TRBV3-1/TRBV3-2	.	few	TRBJ1-2	CASSPVFTGDGYTF	TGTGCCAGCAGCCCAGTCTTCACTGGGGATGGCTACACCTTC
TRBV19	TRBD1	.	TRBJ2-2	CASSGDRGNTGELFF	TGTGCCAGTAGTGGAGACAGGGGGAACACCGGGGAGCTGTTTTTT
TRBV6-5	.	.	TRBJ1-1	CASRQSAEAFF	TGTGCCAGCAGACAGAGCGCTGAAGCTTTCTTT
TRBV2	.	.	TRBJ2-2	CASAGGPNTGELFF	TGTGCCAGCGCGGGCGGCCCGAACACCGGGGAGCTGTTTTTT
TRBV29-1	.	.	TRBJ1-2	CSVEGQQGGYTF	TGCAGCGTTGAAGGCCAGCAAGGGGGCTACACCTTC
TRBV20-1	TRBD1	.	TRBJ2-7	CSASLPTGGTYEQYF	TGCAGTGCTAGTCTACCCACAGGGGGTACCTACGAGCAGTACTTC
TRBV11-2	.	once	TRBJ2-7	CASSSPRGGYEQYF	TGTGCCAGCAGCTCCCCCAGGGGCGGCTACGAGCAGTACTTC
TRBV6-4	.	.	TRBJ1-2	CASSETAIPVYGYTF	TGTGCCAGCAGTGAGACTGCGATCCCAGTCTATGGCTACACCTTC
TRBV3-1/TRBV3-2	.	.	TRBJ2-1	CASSQVSTGTHQFF	TGTGCCAGCAGCCAAGTGTCGACCGGGACTCATCAGTTCTTC
TRBV7-9	.	.	TRBJ1-2	CASSLGAGRGDGYTF	TGTGCCAGCAGCTTAGGAGCGGGCCGTGGGGATGGCTACACCTTC
TRBV27	.	.	TRBJ2-1	CASSLQGGGEQFF	TGTGCCAGCAGTTTACAGGGGGGTGGTGAGCAGTTCTTC
TRBV5-6	.	.	TRBJ2-5	CASSLVLRPGETQYF	TGTGCCAGCAGCTTGGTGTTGAGGCCAGGGGAGACCCAGTACTTC
TRBV5-1	TRBD2	.	TRBJ2-7	CASSWPREGVNYEQYF	TGCGCCAGCAGCTGGCCCCGGGAGGGTGTAAACTACGAGCAGTACTTC
TRBV7-9	.	.	TRBJ1-4	CASSMSVANEKLFF	TGTGCCAGCAGCATGAGTGTGGCCAATGAAAAACTGTTTTTT
TRBV19	.	.	TRBJ2-1	CASSLRGGGTDNEQFF	TGTGCCAGTAGTCTCAGGGGCGGGGGGACAGACAATGAGCAGTTCTTC
TRBV27	TRBD1	.	TRBJ1-4	CASSRTGNLEKLFF	TGTGCCAGCAGCCGGACAGGGAACCTTGAAAAACTGTTTTTT
TRBV3-1/TRBV3-2	.	.	TRBJ2-2	CASSQEGRGRAGELFF	TGTGCCAGCAGCCAAGAGGGCAGGGGTAGAGCCGGGGAGCTGTTTTTT
TRBV6-6	TRBD2	few	TRBJ2-7	CASSLDGGGSYEQYF	TGTGCCAGCAGTTTGGACGGGGGGGGTTCCTACGAGCAGTACTTC
TRBV5-1	.	.	TRBJ2-5	CASSSDGALGQETQYF	TGCGCCAGCAGCTCGGACGGGGCATTGGGGCAAGAGACCCAGTACTTC
TRBV7-9	.	.	TRBJ1-1	CASSLGPYEAFF	TGTGCCAGCAGCTTAGGACCCTATGAAGCTTTCTTT
TRBV7-3	TRBD1	.	TRBJ1-1	CASSPRTGYSSLSPNTEAFF	TGTGCCAGCAGCCCCCGGACAGGGTATTCGTCCTTATCTCCGAACACTGAAGCTTTCTTT
TRBV2	.	.	TRBJ1-2	CASSEVWGLSGYTF	TGTGCCAGCAGTGAAGTATGGGGGCTGAGTGGCTACACCTTC
TRBV19	.	.	TRBJ1-6	CASTPTGQNNSPLHF	TGTGCCAGTACCCCGACGGGACAAAATAATTCACCCCTCCACTTT
TRBV5-1	.	.	TRBJ1-1	CASSLPTRNTEAFF	TGCGCCAGCAGCTTGCCGACGCGGAACACTGAAGCTTTCTTT
TRBV7-8	.	few	TRBJ1-1	CASSLAQGEFSTEAFF	TGTGCCAGCAGCTTGGCACAGGGCGAATTTAGCACTGAAGCTTTCTTT
TRBV6-6	.	.	TRBJ1-4	CASRNTRGEKLFF	TGTGCCAGCAGGAATACTAGGGGCGAAAAACTGTTTTTT
TRBV3-1/TRBV3-2	.	few	TRBJ2-3	CASSQDLLGTDTQYF	TGTGCCAGCAGCCAAGATCTTCTGGGCACAGATACGCAGTATTTT
TRBV11-2	.	.	TRBJ2-1	CASSIRASSYNEQFF	TGTGCCAGCAGTATCAGGGCGAGCTCCTACAATGAGCAGTTCTTC
TRBV4-2	TRBD1	.	TRBJ1-4	CASSQETGVTEKLFF	TGTGCCAGCAGCCAAGAGACAGGGGTAACCGAAAAACTGTTTTTT
TRBV5-1	.	.	TRBJ1-4	CASTTEGGAGNEKLFF	TGCGCCAGCACCACGGAAGGGGGAGCGGGTAATGAAAAACTGTTTTTT
TRBV4-3	.	.	TRBJ2-3	CASSQDGAGRGLTDTQYF	TGCGCCAGCAGCCAAGATGGGGCGGGGCGGGGCCTCACAGATACGCAGTATTTT
TRBV29-1	.	.	TRBJ1-2	CSVGEAYGYTF	TGCAGCGTGGGGGAGGCGTATGGCTACACCTTC
TRBV7-2	TRBD2	.	TRBJ2-2	CASSLQGSSGGGELFF	TGTGCCAGCAGCTTACAGGGGTCTAGCGGGGGCGGGGAGCTGTTTTTT
TRBV3-1/TRBV3-2	.	.	TRBJ1-2	CASSGRANYGYTF	TGTGCCAGCAGCGGCCGGGCTAACTATGGCTACACCTTC
TRBV15	.	.	TRBJ2-7	CATSGSGRYYEQYF	TGTGCCACCAGCGGGAGCGGGCGCTACTACGAGCAGTACTTC
TRBV2	TRBD2	once	TRBJ2-5	CASSGDSGGETQYF	TGTGCCAGCAGTGGGGATAGCGGGGGAGAGACCCAGTACTTC
TRBV20-1	.	.	TRBJ1-1	CSARPNTEAFF	TGCAGTGCTAGGCCCAACACTGAAGCTTTCTTT
TRBV6-2/TRBV6-3	.	.	TRBJ2-2	CASSTFSGELFF	TGTGCCAGCAGTACCTTCTCGGGGGAGCTGTTTTTT
TRBV3-1/TRBV3-2	.	.	TRBJ1-5	CASSQESGQPQHF	TGTGCCAGCAGCCAAGAATCGGGTCAGCCCCAGCATTTT
TRBV10-3	.	.	TRBJ2-3	CAIRRGPASTDTQYF	TGTGCCATTCGTCGGGGCCCAGCCAGCACAGATACGCAGTATTTT
TRBV19	.	.	TRBJ2-7	CASSIEDGYEQYF	TGTGCCAGTAGTATAGAGGACGGCTACGAGCAGTACTTC
TRBV27	TRBD1	.	TRBJ2-7	CASSLGQGSAYEQYF	TGTGCCAGCAGTTTGGGACAGGGGAGCGCCTACGAGCAGTACTTC
TRBV7-9	.	once	TRBJ1-1	CASSLAQGGRAEAFF	TGTGCCAGCAGCTTAGCACAGGGCGGCAGGGCTGAAGCTTTCTTT